This T cell receptor beta chain came from a study of glioma-infiltrating T cells. Germline-derived CDR1 and CDR2 are MNHNS and SASEGT. CDR3 length: 16 residues. This clonotype was seen only a few times. At one boundary the junction diverges from the germline segment, which might be a read error. Using RNA template, CDR3s of TCR alpha and beta were amplified with iRepertoire arm-PCR. MiXCR, run by TCRdb on the multiplex PCR reads, gives a single entry per CDR3 protein. This sample has a few hundred thousand distinct CDR3 sequences, with 35% to 45% found just once. The sequence was obtained from a human donor with low-grade glioma or glioblastoma, undergoing nonglioma brain surgery, or in good health (not recorded which). The chain uses TRBV6-1 and TRBJ2-7; D perhaps matches TRBD2 (5 bases). The sample comprised glioma tissue, nonneoplastic brain tissue, or PBMCs (not recorded which). CDR3 coding DNA: TGTGCCAGCAGTCTCTCCCGGGGTGCCTTGGGGTACGAGCGGTACTTC. Amino acids: CASSLSRGALGYERYF.